This T cell receptor beta chain was sequenced for a study of radiation and T cells in renal cell carcinoma. Study results and limitations: Without pretreatment biopsies, baseline tumor clonotype presence was undetermined.

As for this clone: What it recognizes is unknown.

Clones were read by immunoSEQ multiplex PCR, and TCRdb kept only the in-frame ones, dropping some. The sample consists of nearly 50,000 clones, approximately 80% of them appearing once. CDR1 and CDR2 from the germline V gene are SEHNR and FQNEAQ (reference sequence). There are 19 residues in the CDR3. V lost 6 bases to trimming and J lost 2 bases, with 25 bases between them. Documented time point: baseline pretreatment blood. Treatment: 15 Gy SBRT to primary tumor, nephrectomy 4 weeks later. The chain employs TRBV7-9 and TRBJ2-2; a possible D gene is TRBD1 (5 bases). The sequence came from a woman in her sixties or seventies with renal cell carcinoma. The material was blood, obtained from a patient whose treatment included radiotherapy and nephrectomy. The CDR3 DNA reads as TGTGCCAGCAGTCCGCGACGATTCCTAGGGGCTACTAACACCGGGGAGCTGTTTTTT. Residues: CASSPRRFLGATNTGELFF.